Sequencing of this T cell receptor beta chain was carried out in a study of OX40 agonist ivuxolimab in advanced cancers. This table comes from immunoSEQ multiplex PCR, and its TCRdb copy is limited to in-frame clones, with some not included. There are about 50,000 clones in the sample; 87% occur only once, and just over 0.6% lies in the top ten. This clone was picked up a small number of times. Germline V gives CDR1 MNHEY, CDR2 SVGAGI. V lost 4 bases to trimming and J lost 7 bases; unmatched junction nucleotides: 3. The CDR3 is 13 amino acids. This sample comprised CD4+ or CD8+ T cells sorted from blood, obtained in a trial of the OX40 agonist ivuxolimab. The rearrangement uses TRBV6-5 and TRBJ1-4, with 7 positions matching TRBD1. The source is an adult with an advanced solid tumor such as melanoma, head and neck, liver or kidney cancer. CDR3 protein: CASSSYRGEKLFF. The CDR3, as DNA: TGTGCCAGCAGTTCCTACAGGGGTGAAAAACTGTTTTTT.